Presented here are 16 T cell receptor beta chains from one specimen sequenced in a study of identical twins. Each CDR3 protein gets one entry after TCRdb re-called the 5' RACE reads with MiXCR. The sample holds 420,000 or so distinct CDR3 sequences; about a fifth are singletons and the top ten take about 12%. Source material: naive T cells sorted from blood. The receptors stem from a man aged 50 to 60 in good health.

This clonotype was recorded at least ten times. The chain recombines TRBV3-1 with TRBJ2-1; 8 bases align to TRBD2. With 3 bases clipped from V and 2 bases from J, the junction kept 9 bases outside the gene matches. The CDR3 has 17 residues. CDR1 and CDR2 (germline): LGHDT, YNNKEL (reference sequence). The CDR3 spells CASSHPYSGKTYNEQFF. In DNA, the CDR3 is TGTGCCAGCAGCCACCCATATAGCGGGAAAACCTACAATGAGCAGTTCTTC.

The chain uses TRBV20-1 and TRBJ2-1, with D tentatively TRBD2 (5 bases). V gave up 6 bases and J gave up 2 bases, with 8 bases separating them. In germline, CDR1 is DFQATT, CDR2 SNEGSKA (reference sequence). The CDR3 has 12 amino acids. CDR3 in amino acids: CSAVGTYNEQFF. The CDR3 bases are TGCAGTGCGGTCGGGACCTACAATGAGCAGTTCTTC.

This chain connects TRBV2 to TRBJ2-2, with a possible D match to TRBD1 (5 bases). The CDR3 runs 15 residues. V dropped 7 bases and J dropped 4 bases, with 16 bases sitting between them. Germline CDR1 is SNHLY and CDR2 is FYNNEI. The CDR3 nucleotides are TGTGCCAGCAATGATCAGGGTCGTGTCACCGGGGAGCTGTTTTTT. It codes for CASNDQGRVTGELFF.

This clonotype was seen a few times. The chain joins TRBV20-1 to TRBJ2-5; 7 bases map to TRBD2. Per the germline V gene, CDR1 is DFQATT and CDR2 is SNEGSKA (reference sequence). The CDR3 has 14 amino acids. With V trimmed by 6 bases and J by 0 bases, 7 bases remained unmatched. For the CDR3, the DNA is TGCAGTGCATCGCGGGACTACTACCAAGAGACCCAGTACTTC. Translation: CSASRDYYQETQYF.

V is TRBV5-1 and J is TRBJ1-4, with D hard to call. V dropped 0 bases and J dropped 5 bases, with 11 bases sitting between them. CDR1 is SGHRS and CDR2 is YFSETQ in the germline V gene. The CDR3 spans 15 residues. CDR3 DNA sequence: TGCGCCAGCAGCTTGGAGCTCAGGAACAATGAAAAACTGTTTTTT. Its protein is CASSLELRNNEKLFF.

The rearrangement joins TRBV12-3 or TRBV12-4 to TRBJ1-2, with 7 positions matching TRBD1. This CDR3 comprises 15 residues. Unmatched junction bases numbered 9, after V lost 6 bases and J lost 2 bases. CDR3 loop: CASRPRTGVNYGYTF. The CDR3 nucleotides are TGTGCCAGCAGACCGAGGACAGGAGTGAACTATGGCTACACCTTC.

V and J are TRBV7-8 and TRBJ1-3; TRBD1 matches 8 bases. The CDR3 covers 18 residues. Germline CDR1 SGHVS, CDR2 FQNEAQ. J lost 0 bases, V lost 2 bases, and 9 bases had no gene match. In DNA, the CDR3 is TGTGCCAGCAGCTTAAATGCAGGGGGCCTTAGCTCTGGAAACACCATATATTTT. Its translation is CASSLNAGGLSSGNTIYF. Based on the CDR3 plus reference TRBV7-8 and TRBJ1-3, the full variable domain is GAGVSQSPRYKVAKRGQDVALRCDPISGHVSLFWYQQALGQGPEFLTYFQNEAQLDKSGLPSDRFFAERPEGSVSTLKIQRTQQEDSAVYLCASSLNAGGLSSGNTIYFGEGSWLTVV.

This clonotype has just a few counts. The CDR3: CASSLSVGERDIQYF. CDR3 in DNA: TGTGCCAGCAGTTTAAGTGTGGGGGAACGGGACATTCAGTACTTC. This chain uses TRBV27 with TRBJ2-4; the D gene could be TRBD1 or TRBD2 (5 bases each). In germline, CDR1 is MNHEY, CDR2 SMNVEV (reference sequence). Trimming shortened V by 2 bases and J by 8 bases, and 16 bases separated the two germline ends. The CDR3 is made up of 15 amino acids.

This clonotype was observed many times. The chain recombines TRBV7-9 with TRBJ2-1, with D unresolved. Germline assignment: CDR1 SEHNR and CDR2 FQNEAQ (reference sequence). The V gene lost 5 bases and the J gene lost 0 bases, with 14 bases spanning the gap. The CDR3 sequence is 16 residues long. This CDR3 is CASSPYGPSSYNEQFF. Here the CDR3 DNA reads TGTGCCAGCAGCCCCTATGGTCCGAGCTCCTACAATGAGCAGTTCTTC.

In this sample, this clonotype turned up once. Written as DNA, the CDR3 is TGTGCCAGCAGCTTTGGCCCCACAGATACGCAGTATTTT. Protein product: CASSFGPTDTQYF. The chain recombines TRBV7-8 with TRBJ2-3, with no clear D. The CDR3 runs 13 residues. CDR1 is SGHVS and CDR2 is FQNEAQ in the germline V gene. V was clipped by 3 bases and J by 2 bases, with 6 bases between them.

Details on this clonotype: This may arise from a read error, as a much more abundant clone is one base away. This chain uses TRBV7-8 with TRBJ2-3, with unresolved D. From germline, CDR1 is SGHVS and CDR2 FQNEAQ. This CDR3 has 13 amino acids. The chain's CDR3 is CASSLRSTATQYF. The CDR3 DNA sequence: TGTGCCAGCAGCTTACGGTCCACAGCTACGCAGTATTTT. Looking up the rest from reference TRBV7-8 and TRBJ2-3 gives the full variable domain: GAGVSQSPRYKVAKRGQDVALRCDPISGHVSLFWYQQALGQGPEFLTYFQNEAQLDKSGLPSDRFFAERPEGSVSTLKIQRTQQEDSAVYLCASSLRSTATQYFGPGTRLTVL.

This clonotype has more than one count but fewer than ten. The rearrangement uses TRBV5-1 and TRBJ1-1, with no clear D. Trimming stripped 1 base from V and 3 bases from J, with 10 bases between. This CDR3 contains 14 residues. CDR1 is SGHRS, CDR2 YFSETQ, per germline. CDR3 DNA sequence: TGCGCCAGCAGCTTGAGCGGGGAGGACACTGAAGCTTTCTTT. Translating gives CASSLSGEDTEAFF.

The chain recombines TRBV20-1 with TRBJ1-6; no reliable D call. CDR1 and CDR2 from the germline V gene are DFQATT and SNEGSKA (reference sequence). Trimming removed 3 bases at V and 7 bases at J, with 13 bases between. The CDR3 length is 14 residues. The CDR3 DNA follows: TGCAGTGCTAGTCATGGACCGCCGAATTCACCCCTCCACTTT. Protein product: CSASHGPPNSPLHF.

This clonotype has ten or more counts. The chain uses TRBV19 and TRBJ2-1, with D perhaps TRBD1 (6 bases). CDR3 length: 17 amino acids. CDR1 LNHDA and CDR2 SQIVND come from the germline V gene (reference sequence). The ends were cut back, 4 bases at V and 5 bases at J, with 21 bases in the middle. In DNA form, the CDR3 reads TGTGCCAGTAGTAAGGGGTTCCTGCACAGGGACGACAATGAGCAGTTCTTC. It is translated as CASSKGFLHRDDNEQFF.

This sequence joins TRBV20-1 and TRBJ2-3, with 10 bases that match TRBD1. The CDR3 is 17 residues long. The germline gives CDR1 DFQATT, CDR2 SNEGSKA (reference sequence). V was pared by 3 bases and J by 4 bases, with 13 bases of the junction left unmatched. The CDR3 region has the DNA TGCAGTGCTAGGCCTAGACAGGGGGCTCTCATCGCAGATACGCAGTATTTT. Protein: CSARPRQGALIADTQYF.

This rearrangement joins TRBV12-3 or TRBV12-4 to TRBJ2-3, with 8 positions matching TRBD1. This CDR3 has 14 residues. Trimming took 3 bases from V and 4 from J; bases not matched to a gene: 3. The CDR3 nucleotides read TGTGCCAGCAGTTTTTCAGGGGGCGCAGATACGCAGTATTTT. This sequence encodes CASSFSGGADTQYF.